The present T cell receptor beta chain was sequenced within a study of vaccination and CD4 T cells after COVID-19. As for the study in general: Investigators drew the post-COVID samples a median 101 days after diagnosis, with a range of 35 to 161. SARS-CoV-2, HCoV-NL63, HCoV-OC43 and HCoV-229E supplied the overlapping spike peptides used to stimulate cells.

Sequencing of the DNA from cultured CD4+ T cells was carried out with the Oncomine TCR Beta short-read assay. TCRdb independently ran MiXCR on the PCR reads; one entry per CDR3 protein. There are roughly 15,000 distinct CDR3 sequences in the sample; 53% occur only once, and approximately 10% lies in the top ten. This clonotype turned up a few times. The antigen is not known. Sample treatment: approximately nine-day PBMC culture with coronavirus spike peptide pools or control peptides (ViraFEST assay). PBMC cultures, at roughly 2.2 million cells per well, received about 9.5 IU/ml IL-2 and around 9.6 ug/ml peptide pools. The CDR3 extends over 16 amino acids. With V trimmed by 6 bases and J by 6 bases, 17 bases remained unmatched. The germline gives CDR1 DFQATT, CDR2 SNEGSKA (reference sequence).

This chain connects TRBV20-1 to TRBJ1-2, with 9 bases fitting TRBD1. Sequenced: CD4+ T cells from blood, cultured in vitro. This TCR came from a human donor who had recovered from COVID-19. The CDR3 sequence is CSASGSQQGARNGYTF. In nucleotides, the CDR3 is TGCAGTGCGTCGGGATCTCAACAGGGGGCGCGGAATGGCTACACCTTC.